There are a few counts of the clone carrying this TCR beta chain. This CDR3 has 16 amino acids. CDR1 is KGHDR and CDR2 is SFDVKD in the germline V gene. The ends lost 3 bases at V and 8 bases at J; junction bases unmatched: 5. This sample is part of a study of blood T cell repertoires in COVID-19. Study-wide context: T cells, B-cell-depleted T cells, or PBMCs supplied cDNA or gDNA.

Here immunoSEQ multiplex PCR was the method, and the copy in TCRdb shows in-frame clones only, minus some. Of under 200,000 clones listed, about 85% are singletons. The sample comprised peripheral blood. The rearrangement uses TRBV24-1 and TRBJ2-1; 14 nucleotides agree with TRBD2. The TCR originated in a woman between 65 and 79 years old with COVID-19, enrolled during active disease. CDR3 in amino acids: CATSDRLAGGYDEQFF. The CDR3, as DNA: TGTGCCACCAGTGATCGACTAGCGGGGGGGTATGATGAGCAGTTCTTC.